One sample yielded the 6 T cell receptor beta chains listed below, sequenced in a study of identical twins. TCRdb reprocessed the 5' RACE reads via MiXCR and lists one record per CDR3 protein. The repertoire has about 240,000 distinct CDR3 sequences, about an eighth of them found once; the top ten carry 4% to 5%. The same sample was also studied in work on yellow fever vaccine responses in identical twins.

The specimen was memory (CD45RO+) T cells sorted from blood. These receptor sequences come from a woman in her late teens or twenties in good health.

The J gene is TRBJ1-5, the V gene TRBV7-9, with D tentatively TRBD1 (6 bases). The CDR3 sequence is 15 residues long. CDR1 is SEHNR, CDR2 FQNEAQ, per germline (reference sequence). V lost 5 bases and J lost 0, with 11 bases in between. The CDR3 DNA reads as TGTGCCAGCAGCCGAGCAGGGGATAGCAATCAGCCCCAGCATTTT. Amino acids: CASSRAGDSNQPQHF.

In this sample, this clonotype turned up a few times. The chain carries TRBV4-3 and TRBJ2-7; perhaps TRBD2 as D (6 bases). This CDR3 spans 15 amino acids. Trimming removed 4 bases at V and 6 bases at J, with 19 bases between. Germline CDR1 reads LGHNA; CDR2 reads YSLEER. CDR3 amino acids: CASSPLGSGKGEQYF. The CDR3 bases are TGCGCCAGCAGCCCCCTGGGTAGCGGCAAGGGCGAGCAGTACTTC.

This clonotype came up many times. The V call is TRBV25-1, the J call TRBJ2-2; no clear D gene. V dropped 3 bases and J dropped 3 bases, with 8 bases sitting between them. Germline-derived CDR1 and CDR2 are MGHDK and SYGVNS. This CDR3 region has 14 residues. The CDR3 protein is CASSDPRDTGELFF. Here the CDR3 DNA reads TGTGCCAGCAGTGACCCAAGGGACACCGGGGAGCTGTTTTTT.

In this sample, this clonotype turned up a few times. The V and J genes are TRBV5-4 and TRBJ2-1; weak D call: TRBD2 (6 bases). The germline CDR1 and CDR2 sequences are SGHNT and YYREEE (reference sequence). V was cut by 1 base and J by 5 bases, with 13 bases left in between. The CDR3 contains 15 residues. In nucleotides, the CDR3 is TGTGCCAGCAGCTTGCCGGGAGATCCTAACAATGAGCAGTTCTTC. Its translation: CASSLPGDPNNEQFF.

This chain uses TRBV5-1 with TRBJ2-3; tentatively, D is TRBD2 (5 bases). V was clipped by 0 bases and J by 4 bases, with 12 bases between them. This CDR3 is built from 15 residues. The germline CDR1 and CDR2 sequences are SGHRS and YFSETQ. The CDR3 DNA sequence: TGCGCCAGCAGCTTGGTCGGGGATGGTTCAGATACGCAGTATTTT. Protein sequence: CASSLVGDGSDTQYF.

CDR3 sequence: CASSFRGQGGFYNEQFF. DNA of the CDR3: TGTGCCAGCAGCTTCCGGGGCCAGGGTGGCTTCTACAATGAGCAGTTCTTC. V is TRBV11-2 and J is TRBJ2-1, with D possibly being TRBD1 or TRBD2 (5 bases each). This CDR3 comprises 17 residues. CDR1 SGHAT and CDR2 FQNNGV come from the germline V gene. Trimming removed 3 bases from V and 3 bases from J, with 18 bases in between.